This T cell receptor (beta chain) was identified in a study of CD8 T cells in Susac syndrome. This clonotype appeared a single time. Reverse transcription used about 0.45 to 1 ug RNA and random hexamers. TCRdb re-called the immunoSEQ multiplex PCR reads through MiXCR, storing one row per CDR3 protein. Of about 120,000 distinct CDR3 sequences detected, about 94% appear once; the ten largest clones hold about 0.27%. This TCR was sampled from a human donor with Susac syndrome. The sample consisted of CD8+ T cells from PBMCs.

The CDR3 protein is CASSPRGAMLEQYF. CDR3 sequence (DNA): TGTGCCAGCAGCCCTCGGGGGGCGATGCTCGAGCAGTACTTC. This chain joins TRBV9 and TRBJ2-7; maybe TRBD2 (7 bases). Trimming removed 4 bases from V and 6 bases from J, with 17 bases in between. This CDR3 contains 14 residues. The germline gives CDR1 SGDLS, CDR2 YYNGEE.